This T cell receptor (beta chain) emerged from a study of tissue T cells after allogeneic stem cell transplantation. Study-wide results and limits: Sampling depth was limited, and the cohort was small and clinically varied. Anatomically similar tissues had similar TCR repertoires within each patient.

CDR1 KGHPV and CDR2 FQNQEV come from the germline V gene (reference sequence). CDR3 size: 13 residues. The V gene lost 4 bases and the J gene lost 0 bases, with 5 bases spanning the gap. Assay: immunoSEQ multiplex PCR; the TCRdb copy retains only in-frame clones and omits some. The profile shows 8,000 to 8,500 clones, approximately 50% of them singletons. Details on this clone: The target antigen is unknown. The listed genes are named as in mouse. The read finishes 1 residue shy of the CDR3 end, and the germline J gene is used to complete it.

Time point here: mouse harvest day 7 after allogeneic transplant. The graft held 10^6 splenic CD5+ T cells and 10^7 T-cell-depleted bone marrow cells. B6 (H2b) cells into BALB/c (H2d) mice; tissues taken at day 7 or 14. What was sequenced was gut tissue. The TCR was taken from a female BALB/c mouse given C57BL/6 T cells with graft-versus-host disease after an allogeneic hematopoietic cell transplant. V is TRBV26 and J is TRBJ2-4; D remains ambiguous. The CDR3 reads CASSPPSQNTLYF. The CDR3 bases that were read are TGTGCCAGCAGTCCCCCTAGTCAAAACACCTTGTAC. Complete variable domain (other parts from reference TRBV26 and TRBJ2-4): NSKVIQTPRYLVKGQGQKAKMRCIPEKGHPVVFWYQQNKNNEFKFLINFQNQEVLQQIDMTEKRFSAECPSNSPCSLEIQSSEAGDSALYLCASSPPSQNTLYFGAGTRLSVL.